These T cell receptor beta chains were read from a single sample in a study of read filtering for tumor transcriptome and immune sequencing. TCRdb redid the calling of the reads with MiXCR, one entry per CDR3 protein. The table shows about 50,000 distinct CDR3 sequences, with around a fifth occurring only once. Sequenced material: a population of CD138-negative cells sorted from bone marrow. The receptor source for this set is a donor older than 35 with multiple myeloma. The CDR3 runs from the conserved cysteine through the conserved F or W. Fields, in order: V gene, D gene, CDR3 length, J gene, clone size, CDR3 DNA, CDR3 protein. The D gene is left open where the match is weak. Only some rows state a clone size, as once, few, many or a class for expanded clones.

>TRBV5-4|.|17|TRBJ2-1|.
TGTGCCAGCAGCCCTAGGGGGGACGTATTTTCCTACAATGAGCAGTTCTTC
CASSPRGDVFSYNEQFF
>TRBV20-1|TRBD1|15|TRBJ2-5|many
TGCAGTGCTAGAGTAGGGGGACAGGGGACAGGGACCCAGTACTTC
CSARVGGQGTGTQYF
>TRBV19|.|16|TRBJ2-6|many
TGTGCCAGTAGTATTCAGCAGGGGCCAGGGGCCAACGTCCTGACTTTC
CASSIQQGPGANVLTF
>TRBV14|.|14|TRBJ1-2|few
TGTGCCAGCAGCCACGGAACCAGCTCCTATGGCTACACCTTC
CASSHGTSSYGYTF
>TRBV7-2|TRBD1|14|TRBJ1-2|many
TGTGCCAGCAGCTTGCAACAGGGGCCCTATGGCTACACCTTC
CASSLQQGPYGYTF
>TRBV29-1|TRBD1|13|TRBJ1-5|many
TGCAGCGTTAGGGACAGGGAAAATCAGCCCCAGCATTTT
CSVRDRENQPQHF
>TRBV7-9|.|14|TRBJ1-1|.
TGTGCCAGCAGATACAGGGAACTGAACACTGAAGCTTTCTTT
CASRYRELNTEAFF
>TRBV29-1|.|13|TRBJ2-3|many
TGCAGCGTTGAGAGGGGGGCCACAGATACGCAGTATTTT
CSVERGATDTQYF
>TRBV7-2|TRBD1|16|TRBJ1-1|.
TGTGCCAGCAGCTCACGACAGGGGCGGTCGAACACTGAAGCTTTCTTT
CASSSRQGRSNTEAFF
>TRBV20-1|.|16|TRBJ2-2|many
TGCAGTGCTAGAGATCCTGGGAAGGGGAACACCGGGGAGCTGTTTTTT
CSARDPGKGNTGELFF
>TRBV6-5|.|18|TRBJ2-6|many
TGTGCCAGCAGTCCGAGGACAGTAGCCATCCTTGGGGCCAACGTCCTGACTTTC
CASSPRTVAILGANVLTF
>TRBV6-6|TRBD2|16|TRBJ2-7|many
TGTGCCAGCAGTTACTCGGCTAGCGGGGGCTCATTCGTAAAGTACTTC
CASSYSASGGSFVKYF
>TRBV19|TRBD1|16|TRBJ1-5|.
TGTGCCAGTAGTACGAGAGGGACAGGGGGCTCTCAGCCCCAGCATTTT
CASSTRGTGGSQPQHF
>TRBV11-1|TRBD2|15|TRBJ2-1|many
TGTGCCAGCAGCCCCAGGACTAGCGGGCTCCATGAGCAGTTCTTC
CASSPRTSGLHEQFF
>TRBV4-2|TRBD2|18|TRBJ2-2|few
TGTGCCAGCAGCCCACGGACTAGCGGGGAGACATCCCCCGGGGAGCTGTTTTTT
CASSPRTSGETSPGELFF
>TRBV7-2|TRBD2|15|TRBJ2-1|many
TGTGCCAGCAGCTTAGGCCTAGCGGGAGAGTATGAGCAGTTCTTC
CASSLGLAGEYEQFF
>TRBV6-2/TRBV6-3|TRBD1|12|TRBJ2-1|many
TGTGCCAGCAGTGAAGGGACAGCCACCAGGTTCTTC
CASSEGTATRFF
>TRBV12-3/TRBV12-4|.|14|TRBJ2-7|many
TGTGCCAGCAGTTTATCGGCGGGCTCCTACGAGCAGTACTTC
CASSLSAGSYEQYF
>TRBV11-2|.|16|TRBJ2-2|many
TGTGCCAGCAGCTCCCTAACGGGGGCGCGTACCGGGGAGCTGTTTTTT
CASSSLTGARTGELFF
>TRBV29-1|.|14|TRBJ2-7|.
TGCAGCGTTGTCGTCCTGGTGGGAACCTACGAGCAGTACTTC
CSVVVLVGTYEQYF
>TRBV21-1|.|14|TRBJ1-4|many
TGTGCCAGCAGCAAGGACAGTTATAATGAAAAACTGTTTTTT
CASSKDSYNEKLFF
>TRBV7-6|TRBD2|18|TRBJ2-6|medium-sized
TGTGCCAGCAGCTTAGTCGCTAGCGGGAGGGCTGGGGCCAACGTCCTGACTTTC
CASSLVASGRAGANVLTF
>TRBV2|.|15|TRBJ2-3|many
TGTGCCAGCTCGACAGCCCTTTTCGACCCAGATACGCAGTATTTT
CASSTALFDPDTQYF
>TRBV7-2|TRBD2|16|TRBJ2-5|.
TGTGCCAGCAGCCGGCCGGGACTACAGGAATTAGAGACCCAGTACTTC
CASSRPGLQELETQYF
>TRBV24-1|.|14|TRBJ2-3|many
TGTGCCACCAGGGAGACTTGGGGTGCAGATACGCAGTATTTT
CATRETWGADTQYF
>TRBV20-1|.|15|TRBJ2-1|many
TGCAGTGCCCCGAGGGGAGCTAGCAGCTTAAATGAGCAGTTCTTC
CSAPRGASSLNEQFF
>TRBV2|TRBD2|14|TRBJ2-1|many
TGTGCCAGTGTAGGACTAGCGGGAGGGAATGAGCAGTTCTTC
CASVGLAGGNEQFF
>TRBV25-1|.|14|TRBJ2-7|many
TGTGCCAGCAGTGAAATCGGGAGAATGGGCGAGCAGTACTTC
CASSEIGRMGEQYF
>TRBV30|TRBD1|16|TRBJ2-1|many
TGTGCCTGGAGTTATATCCAAACAGGGGGCTACAATGAGCAGTTCTTC
CAWSYIQTGGYNEQFF
>TRBV4-1|.|14|TRBJ1-1|many
TGCGCCAGCAGCCAAGTCTGGTGGAACACTGAAGCTTTCTTT
CASSQVWWNTEAFF
>TRBV10-3|.|18|TRBJ2-3|few
TGTGCCATCAGTGAGTTTCGCACTAGCGAGGGGGGCACAGATACGCAGTATTTT
CAISEFRTSEGGTDTQYF
>TRBV24-1|.|18|TRBJ2-3|many
TGTGCCACCAGTGACCCAGGACAGGCCGGGACTGGCACAGATACGCAGTATTTT
CATSDPGQAGTGTDTQYF
>TRBV6-1|.|14|TRBJ1-5|many
TGTGCCAGCAGCGCCGGGACAACCCCCCAGCCCCAGCATTTT
CASSAGTTPQPQHF
>TRBV7-2|.|15|TRBJ1-1|many
TGTGCCAGCAGCTACCTACAGGTTGGTGACACTGAAGCTTTCTTT
CASSYLQVGDTEAFF
>TRBV5-4|.|14|TRBJ2-3|many
TGTGCCAGCAGCTTTGCAGCTAGCACAGATACGCAGTATTTT
CASSFAASTDTQYF
>TRBV28|TRBD1|16|TRBJ1-1|few
TGTGCCAGCAGCATAAGGGAGGGCAGGGGGCAGACTGAAGCTTTCTTT
CASSIREGRGQTEAFF
>TRBV20-1|.|13|TRBJ2-7|many
TGCAGTGCTAGTAGGGGTTTCTCCTACGAGCAGTACTTC
CSASRGFSYEQYF
>TRBV24-1|.|13|TRBJ1-1|many
TGTGCCACCAGTACAGGCTGGAACACTGAAGCTTTCTTT
CATSTGWNTEAFF
>TRBV2|.|16|TRBJ2-6|many
TGTGCCAGCATGGGTGCTCCAAGCTCTGGGGCCAACGTCCTGACTTTC
CASMGAPSSGANVLTF
>TRBV6-6|.|14|TRBJ2-1|.
TGTGCCAGTAGCGCATGGTCCGTATACAATGAGCAGTTCTTC
CASSAWSVYNEQFF
>TRBV18|.|15|TRBJ2-7|many
TGTGCCAGCTCACCAGTGGAAAACGGAATATACGAGCAGTACTTC
CASSPVENGIYEQYF
>TRBV5-1|.|15|TRBJ2-3|many
TGCGCCAGCAGCTCACAGGATCCGAGCACAGATACGCAGTATTTT
CASSSQDPSTDTQYF
>TRBV29-1|.|14|TRBJ2-5|many
TGCAGCGTATCTGTGGGGGGGGCGGGGGAGACCCAGTACTTC
CSVSVGGAGETQYF
>TRBV19|.|13|TRBJ2-7|many
TGTGCCAGTACCCCCGGGCCCCTAGGCGAGCAGTACTTC
CASTPGPLGEQYF
>TRBV20-1|.|14|TRBJ1-1|many
TGCAGTGCTAGAGAAGGCCCCAAGACCACTGAAGCTTTCTTT
CSAREGPKTTEAFF
>TRBV4-2|.|14|TRBJ2-3|.
TGTGCCAGCAGCCAAGATCTAGCGAGAAATACGCAGTATTTT
CASSQDLARNTQYF